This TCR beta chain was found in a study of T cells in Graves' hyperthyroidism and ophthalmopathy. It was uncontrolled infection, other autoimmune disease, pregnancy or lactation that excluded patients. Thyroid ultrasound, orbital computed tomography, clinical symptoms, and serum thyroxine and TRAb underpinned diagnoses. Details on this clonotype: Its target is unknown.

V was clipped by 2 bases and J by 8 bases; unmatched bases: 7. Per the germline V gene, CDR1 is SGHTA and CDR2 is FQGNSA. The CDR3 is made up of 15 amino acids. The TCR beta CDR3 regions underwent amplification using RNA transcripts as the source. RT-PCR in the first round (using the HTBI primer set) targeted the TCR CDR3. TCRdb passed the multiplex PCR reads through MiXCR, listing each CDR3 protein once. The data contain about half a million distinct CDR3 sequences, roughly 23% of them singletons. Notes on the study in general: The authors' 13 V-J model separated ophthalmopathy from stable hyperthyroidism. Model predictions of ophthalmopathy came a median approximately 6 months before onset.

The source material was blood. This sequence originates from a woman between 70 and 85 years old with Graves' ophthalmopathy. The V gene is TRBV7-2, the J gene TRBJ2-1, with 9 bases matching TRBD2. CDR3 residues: CASSLMAGGPYEQFF. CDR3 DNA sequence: TGTGCCAGCAGCTTAATGGCGGGAGGGCCGTATGAGCAGTTCTTC.